Each of the 23 T cell receptor beta chains below was sequenced from the same sample in a study of blood T cell repertoires in COVID-19. Generated by immunoSEQ multiplex PCR, the TCRdb table keeps only in-frame clones and is missing some. The sample carries approximately 300,000 clones, around 84% recorded once. The sequenced sample consisted of PBMCs or T cells enriched from blood (not recorded which). The receptors were sampled from a woman between 18 and 29 years old who had recovered from COVID-19.

J is TRBJ1-2 and V is TRBV9; D might be TRBD1 (6 bases). This CDR3 is built from 15 residues. The germline gives CDR1 SGDLS, CDR2 YYNGEE. The germline V and J ends were trimmed by 2 bases and 8 bases, with 19 bases remaining between them. The CDR3 loop is CASSVGTLKGEGYTF. CDR3 in DNA: TGTGCCAGCAGCGTGGGGACACTAAAGGGTGAGGGCTACACCTTC.

V is TRBV10-2 and J is TRBJ1-1, with 8 nucleotides matching TRBD1. V was pared by 1 base and J by 4 bases, with 5 bases of the junction left unmatched. Looked up from germline, CDR1 is WSHSY and CDR2 is SAAADI. The CDR3 is made up of 15 amino acids. CDR3 sequence: CASSEWTGRPTEAFF. The CDR3 nucleotides read TGCGCCAGCAGTGAGTGGACAGGGAGACCCACTGAAGCTTTCTTT.

The chain joins TRBV27 to TRBJ1-2; weak D call: TRBD1 (5 bases). The CDR3 totals 12 residues. Deletions cut 3 bases from V and 8 bases from J, with 10 bases between. Per germline, CDR1 MNHEY and CDR2 SMNVEV (reference sequence). The CDR3 protein is CASSFAGLGYTF. CDR3 DNA sequence: TGTGCCAGCAGTTTCGCAGGGCTAGGCTACACCTTC.

The chain couples TRBV15 to TRBJ1-2, with a weak D call TRBD1 (5 bases). The CDR3 extends over 13 amino acids. Trimming took off 4 bases at V and 3 bases at J, with 9 bases between the two ends. Germline CDR1 reads LNHNV; CDR2 reads YYDKDF (reference sequence). Written as DNA, the CDR3 is TGTGCCACCAGCATTTCCAGGGACTATGGCTACACCTTC. Translation: CATSISRDYGYTF.

The chain uses TRBV10-2 and TRBJ1-1; the match to TRBD1 covers 7 bases. This CDR3 contains 16 residues. Germline V CDR1 and CDR2: WSHSY, SAAADI. The junction had 12 bases not matched to a gene; V was cut back by 7 bases and J by 1 base. CDR3 coding DNA: TGCGCCAGCACTCGAAATGTTGGGACAGCGAACACTGAAGCTTTCTTT. This encodes CASTRNVGTANTEAFF.

The V call is TRBV6-1, the J call TRBJ1-2, with TRBD1 matching over 9 bases. The germline V gene encodes CDR1 MNHNS and CDR2 SASEGT. The V and J ends lost 3 bases and 8 bases, in that order; junction bases with no gene match: 7. The CDR3 has 14 amino acids. The CDR3 protein is CASSDQRQGGGYTF. In DNA, the CDR3 is TGTGCCAGCAGTGATCAAAGACAGGGGGGAGGCTACACCTTC.

CDR3 loop: CASSRRQGTSGRDTQYF. In DNA, the CDR3 is TGTGCCAGCAGTCGACGACAGGGGACTAGCGGGAGGGATACGCAGTATTTT. The V and J genes are TRBV28 and TRBJ2-3; 15 positions agree with TRBD2. V gave up 5 bases and J gave up 6 bases; unmatched junction bases: 9. The CDR3 loop spans 17 amino acids. In germline, CDR1 is MDHEN, CDR2 SYDVKM.

The chain carries TRBV7-9 and TRBJ1-4; 8 bases map to TRBD1. The V gene end was trimmed by 5 bases and the J gene end by 3 bases; junction bases not matched to a gene: 11. Germline V lookup: CDR1 SEHNR, CDR2 FQNEAQ (reference sequence). There are 17 residues in the CDR3. Here the CDR3 DNA reads TGTGCCAGCAGCCCCCGTAGACAGGGGATCTCTAATGAAAAACTGTTTTTT. It encodes CASSPRRQGISNEKLFF. Supplemented by reference TRBV7-9 and TRBJ1-4, the full variable domain reads DTGVSQNPRHKITKRGQNVTFRCDPISEHNRLYWYRQTLGQGPEFLTYFQNEAQLEKSRLLSDRFSAERPKGSFSTLEIQRTEQGDSAMYLCASSPRRQGISNEKLFFGSGTQLSVL.

The gene calls are TRBV10-3 and TRBJ1-6; 7 bases agree with TRBD1. The CDR3 runs to 15 residues. With V trimmed by 3 bases and J by 9 bases, 8 bases remained unmatched. The germline gives CDR1 ENHRY, CDR2 SYGVKD. The CDR3 bases are TGTGCCATCAGTGAAGGTAACAGGGGTGTTTCACCCCTCCACTTT. Translation gives CAISEGNRGVSPLHF.

The chain joins TRBV28 to TRBJ2-1; D unresolved. Germline CDR1 MDHEN, CDR2 SYDVKM. The CDR3 totals 13 residues. Trimming removed 8 bases from V and 5 bases from J, with 13 bases in between. CDR3 sequence reads: CASLHPLDNEQFF. CDR3 nucleotides: TGTGCCAGCCTTCACCCCCTAGACAATGAGCAGTTCTTC. Full variable domain (rest looked up from reference TRBV28 and TRBJ2-1): DVKVTQSSRYLVKRTGEKVFLECVQDMDHENMFWYRQDPGLGLRLIYFSYDVKMKEKGDIPEGYSVSREKKERFSLILESASTNQTSMYLCASLHPLDNEQFFGPGTRLTVL.

The rearrangement links TRBV10-3 to TRBJ1-1; D call uncertain. From germline, CDR1 is ENHRY and CDR2 SYGVKD. The V end lost 2 bases, the J end lost 0 bases, and 10 bases lay between the germline ends. This CDR3 has 15 amino acids. The CDR3 spells CAISERSSMNTEAFF. CDR3 nucleotides: TGTGCCATCAGTGAGCGATCCAGTATGAACACTGAAGCTTTCTTT.

This clone has a handful of counts. This chain links TRBV7-3 with TRBJ2-1, with 14 bases identical to TRBD2. The CDR3 is 16 amino acids. Per the germline V gene, CDR1 is SGHTA and CDR2 is FQGTGA. V trimming: 2 bases; J trimming: 8 bases; junction bases outside the gene matches: 5. The CDR3 nucleotides read TGTGCCAGCAGCTTAGGACTAGCGGGAGGAGTGGATGAGCAGTTCTTC. As protein: CASSLGLAGGVDEQFF.

This clone was seen only a few times. V is TRBV2 and J is TRBJ1-1; D not resolved. The CDR3 covers 14 residues. With 6 bases removed from V and 0 bases from J, the gap between germline ends came to 11 bases. CDR1 and CDR2 (germline): SNHLY, FYNNEI. The CDR3 sequence is CASSYGKMNTEAFF. The CDR3 coding sequence is TGTGCCAGCAGCTACGGTAAAATGAACACTGAAGCTTTCTTT. The whole variable domain, filled in from reference TRBV2 and TRBJ1-1, reads EPEVTQTPSHQVTQMGQEVILRCVPISNHLYFYWYRQILGQKVEFLVSFYNNEISEKSEIFDDQFSVERPDGSNFTLKIRSTKLEDSAMYFCASSYGKMNTEAFFGQGTRLTVV.

The chain employs TRBV19 and TRBJ1-2; a possible D gene is TRBD1 (5 bases). The germline V gene has CDR1 LNHDA and CDR2 SQIVND (reference sequence). V dropped 5 bases and J dropped 5 bases, with 18 bases sitting between them. The CDR3 contains 15 residues. The CDR3 spells CASSSGRGPEYGYTF. The CDR3 DNA reads TGTGCCAGTAGTTCTGGGAGGGGCCCGGAGTATGGCTACACCTTC.

V usage is TRBV25-1 and J usage is TRBJ1-2; D unresolved. The ends were cut back, 3 bases at V and 1 base at J, with 9 bases in the middle. There are 14 residues in the CDR3. The germline V gene has CDR1 MGHDK and CDR2 SYGVNS. This chain's CDR3 is CASSESRDNYGYTF. The CDR3 DNA sequence: TGTGCCAGCAGTGAGTCAAGAGATAACTATGGCTACACCTTC.

The gene calls are TRBV4-1 and TRBJ2-5; no reliable D call. The CDR3 length is 17 residues. Germline CDR1 MGHRA, CDR2 YSYEKL. Trimming stripped 3 bases from V and 4 bases from J, with 21 bases between. In nucleotides, the CDR3 is TGCGCCAGCAGCCACCGTCCCCCGGCAGGAAACGGAGAGACCCAGTACTTC. It encodes CASSHRPPAGNGETQYF.

The V and J genes are TRBV27 and TRBJ2-3; 10 nucleotides match TRBD1. J lost 4 bases, V lost 8 bases, and 3 bases had no gene match. The V gene's germline CDR1 is MNHEY and CDR2 SMNVEV (reference sequence). The CDR3 is 13 residues long. The CDR3 nucleotides are TGTGCCAGCGGAGACAGGGGGCCAGATACGCAGTATTTT. Residues: CASGDRGPDTQYF.

The DNA of the CDR3 is TGTGCCAGCAGCCCGGACAGGGCAGGCTATGGCTACACCTTC. It codes for CASSPDRAGYGYTF. The chain employs TRBV7-9 and TRBJ1-2, with TRBD1 identical over 8 bases. Losses at the gene ends were 5 bases for V and 4 bases for J; bases not matched to a gene: 6. The CDR3 runs 14 residues. Germline V lookup: CDR1 SEHNR, CDR2 FQNEAQ (reference sequence).

CDR3 in amino acids: CASRSGTTNEKLFF. The CDR3 bases are TGTGCCAGCAGGTCGGGGACAACTAATGAAAAACTGTTTTTT. The gene calls are TRBV2 and TRBJ1-4; D call uncertain. V was shortened by 6 bases and J by 0 bases, with 8 bases between the two germline ends. This CDR3 comprises 14 residues. Germline V gene data show CDR1 as SNHLY and CDR2 as FYNNEI.

The V gene is TRBV29-1, the J gene TRBJ2-1; D is perhaps TRBD1 (6 bases). Trimming stripped 6 bases from V and 2 bases from J, with 14 bases between. This CDR3 is built from 14 residues. Germline lookup yields CDR1 SQVTM and CDR2 ANQGSEA. As DNA, the CDR3 is TGCAGCGTCCCAAGGGGGAGCACCTACAATGAGCAGTTCTTC. Amino acids: CSVPRGSTYNEQFF.

The chain combines TRBV9 with TRBJ1-5, with D tentatively TRBD1 (6 bases). This CDR3 spans 14 amino acids. Per the germline V gene, CDR1 is SGDLS and CDR2 is YYNGEE. Trimming took off 3 bases at V and 4 bases at J, with 11 bases between the two ends. The CDR3 loop reads CASSAGQINQPQHF. The CDR3 region has the DNA TGTGCCAGCAGCGCCGGACAGATAAATCAGCCCCAGCATTTT.

The genes are TRBV5-1 and TRBJ2-3; no clear D. This CDR3 comprises 11 residues. Germline lookup yields CDR1 SGHRS and CDR2 YFSETQ. V shed 0 bases and J shed 14 bases, with 10 bases lying between them. CDR3 in DNA: TGCGCCAGCAGCTTGGCTACCCGACTGTATTTT. Translated: CASSLATRLYF.

This clone was counted a single time. The rearrangement joins TRBV28 to TRBJ2-3; 11 bases agree with TRBD2. The CDR3 spans 16 residues. Germline values: CDR1 MDHEN, CDR2 SYDVKM. V shed 7 bases and J 5 bases; nucleotides not matched to a gene: 11. The CDR3 nucleotides are TGTGCCAGCAACCCTATAGCGGGAGGGGCGGTAGATACGCAGTATTTT. This sequence encodes CASNPIAGGAVDTQYF.